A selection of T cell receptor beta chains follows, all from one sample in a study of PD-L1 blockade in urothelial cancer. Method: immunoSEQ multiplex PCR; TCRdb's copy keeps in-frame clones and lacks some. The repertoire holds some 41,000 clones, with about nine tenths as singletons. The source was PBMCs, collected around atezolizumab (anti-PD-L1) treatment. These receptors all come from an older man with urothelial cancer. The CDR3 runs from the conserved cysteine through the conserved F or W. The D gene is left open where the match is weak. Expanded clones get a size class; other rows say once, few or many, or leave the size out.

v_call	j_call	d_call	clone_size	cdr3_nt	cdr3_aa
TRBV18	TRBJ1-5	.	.	TGTGCCAGCTCACTTGCCAAGACGTCCAGGGCCTCCAATCAGCCCCAGCATTTT	CASSLAKTSRASNQPQHF
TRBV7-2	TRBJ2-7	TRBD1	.	TGTGCCAGCAACCCGACAGGGGCCTACGAGCAGTACTTC	CASNPTGAYEQYF
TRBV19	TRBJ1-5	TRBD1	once	TGTGCCAGTAGTATGGGGACAGGTAGCAATCAGCCCCAGCATTTT	CASSMGTGSNQPQHF
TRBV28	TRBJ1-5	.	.	TGTGCCAGCAGTTTAAAGGAGGGGCCTCATCAGCCCCAGCATTTT	CASSLKEGPHQPQHF
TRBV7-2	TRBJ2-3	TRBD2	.	TGTGCCAGCAGCTTAGCGGCTAGCGGGCCGGGTTTAACAGATACGCAGTATTTT	CASSLAASGPGLTDTQYF
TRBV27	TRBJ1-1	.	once	TGTGCCAGCAGTATGGACAGGAACACTGAAGCTTTCTTT	CASSMDRNTEAFF
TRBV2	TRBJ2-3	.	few	TGTGCCAGCAAAGAGCCTATATACACAGATACGCAGTATTTT	CASKEPIYTDTQYF
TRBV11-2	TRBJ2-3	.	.	TGTGCCAGCAGCCCCCACCACTCGGGAGTGGGCACAGATACGCAGTATTTT	CASSPHHSGVGTDTQYF
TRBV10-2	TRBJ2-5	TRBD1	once	TGCGCCAGCAGTGAGGTATACAGGGGACAAGAGACCCAGTACTTC	CASSEVYRGQETQYF
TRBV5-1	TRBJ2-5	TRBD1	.	TGCGCCAGCAGCTTGGCCCGACAGGGGGCTGGGGAGACCCAGTACTTC	CASSLARQGAGETQYF
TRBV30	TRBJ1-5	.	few	TGTGCCTGGAGTGTAGGGGAAGCGAGCAATCAGCCCCAGCATTTT	CAWSVGEASNQPQHF
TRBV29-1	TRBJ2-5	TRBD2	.	TGCAGCGTTGACCACAGCGGGAGGCCCCAAGAGACCCAGTACTTC	CSVDHSGRPQETQYF
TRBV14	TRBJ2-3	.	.	TGTGCCAGCAGCCGCTCACCAGGGTCAGATACGCAGTATTTT	CASSRSPGSDTQYF
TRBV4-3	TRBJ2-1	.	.	TGCGCCAGCAGCTGGGGGGATAACTACAATGAGCAGTTCTTC	CASSWGDNYNEQFF
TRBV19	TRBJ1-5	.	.	TGTGCCAGTTCAGGGTCTCATAGCAATCAGCCCCAGCATTTT	CASSGSHSNQPQHF
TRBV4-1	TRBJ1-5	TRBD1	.	TGCGCCAGCAGTCTCGGGACAGGGGGCACGCAGCCCCAGCATTTT	CASSLGTGGTQPQHF
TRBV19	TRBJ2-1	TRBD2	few	TGTGCCAGTAGTGGGACTAGCGGAGTTTACAATGAGCAGTTCTTC	CASSGTSGVYNEQFF
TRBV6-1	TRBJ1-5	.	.	TGTGCCAGCAGTGACGGTACAGCGCCCCAGCATTTT	CASSDGTAPQHF
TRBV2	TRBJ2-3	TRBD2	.	TGTGCCAGCGGACGGGGAGCGGGAGGTACAGATACGCAGTATTTT	CASGRGAGGTDTQYF
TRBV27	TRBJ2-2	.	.	TGTGCCAGCGAGAGGACCGGGATGCCCTCGAACACCGGGGAGCTGTTTTTT	CASERTGMPSNTGELFF
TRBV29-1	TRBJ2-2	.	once	TGCAGCGTTGGAACAGGGTCTCGGGACACCGGGGAGCTGTTTTTT	CSVGTGSRDTGELFF
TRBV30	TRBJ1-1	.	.	TGTGCCTGGAGTAAAGAGGGGGACACTGAAGCTTTCTTT	CAWSKEGDTEAFF
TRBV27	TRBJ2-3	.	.	TGTGCCAGCAGTTTATCTTCAGGGTTCGCAGATACGCAGTATTTT	CASSLSSGFADTQYF
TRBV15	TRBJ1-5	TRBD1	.	TGTGCCACCAGCGACACAGGGGCCAGCAATCAGCCCCAGCATTTT	CATSDTGASNQPQHF
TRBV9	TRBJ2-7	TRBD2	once	TGTGCCAGCAGCGAGGGGAGGGGCACCTACGAGCAGTACTTC	CASSEGRGTYEQYF
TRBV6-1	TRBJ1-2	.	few	TGTGCCAGCAGTGATTCTCTGGGGGGAGTTGGTGGCTACACCTTC	CASSDSLGGVGGYTF
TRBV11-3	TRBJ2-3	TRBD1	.	TGTGCCAGCAGCACAGGCCTACCGGGACAGGGCGGCACAGATACGCAGTATTTT	CASSTGLPGQGGTDTQYF
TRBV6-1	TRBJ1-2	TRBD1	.	TGTGCCAGCAGGGGACAGGGGGGAGGAAACACCTTC	CASRGQGGGNTF
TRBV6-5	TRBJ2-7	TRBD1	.	TGTGCCAGCAGTACTCCCGGGACAGGGAACCACGAGCAGTACTTC	CASSTPGTGNHEQYF
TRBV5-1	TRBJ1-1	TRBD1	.	TGCGCCAGCAGCCTCCAGACAGGGTTTGGCACTGAAGCTTTCTTT	CASSLQTGFGTEAFF
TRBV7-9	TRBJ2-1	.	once	TGTGCCAGCGCATCAAGGGGGTGGCAGTTCTTC	CASASRGWQFF